The clone carrying this T cell receptor (beta chain) was seen at least ten times. What it binds is unknown. Time point noted: patch test 1, 2 weeks after DPC sensitization. The treatment was: therapeutic diphenylcyclopropenone sensitization with weekly scalp DPC. Each donor was an alopecia patient between 18 and 70 years of age who qualified for DPC. The data belong to a study of human T cells and chemical hapten exposure. Germline values: CDR1 SGHVS, CDR2 FNYEAQ. CDR3 length equals 16 residues. V was pared by 5 bases and J by 5 bases, with 9 bases of the junction left unmatched. Study processing details: The median was roughly 95,000 TCRs per sample, ranging about 20,000 to 690,600. TCRdb analysed the RACE reads with MiXCR anew, one entry per CDR3 protein. These V and J calls are TCRdb output, not the study's own analysis. This table has fewer than 100,000 distinct CDR3 sequences, about an eighth appearing once.

Study-level results: Significantly greater numbers of large CDR3 similarity clusters came from expanded TCRs than from controls. With regard to DPC sensitization, TCRs above 1 in 1000 frequency did not change.

Sequencing was performed on whole blood, taken in connection with sensitization to the hapten diphenylcyclopropenone (DPC). The chain carries TRBV7-6 and TRBJ1-1; TRBD1 aligns across 12 bases. This sequence originates from a woman in her thirties or forties with alopecia areata. Some clones in this sample may be carry-over from other donors' samples. CDR3 sequence (DNA): TGTGCCAGCAGCCCCGGGACAGGGGGCTCGTGGACTGAAGCTTTCTTT. It is translated as CASSPGTGGSWTEAFF.